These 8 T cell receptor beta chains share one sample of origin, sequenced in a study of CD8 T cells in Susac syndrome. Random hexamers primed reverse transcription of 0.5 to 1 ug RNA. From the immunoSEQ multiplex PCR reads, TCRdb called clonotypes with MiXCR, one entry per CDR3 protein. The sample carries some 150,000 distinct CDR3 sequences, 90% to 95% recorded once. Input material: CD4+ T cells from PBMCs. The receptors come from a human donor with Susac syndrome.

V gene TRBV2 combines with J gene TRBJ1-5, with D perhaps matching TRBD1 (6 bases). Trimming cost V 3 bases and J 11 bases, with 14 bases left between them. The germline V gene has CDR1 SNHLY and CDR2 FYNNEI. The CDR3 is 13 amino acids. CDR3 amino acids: CASSDVGAIAQHF. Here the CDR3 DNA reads TGTGCCAGCAGTGATGTGGGGGCGATTGCCCAGCATTTT.

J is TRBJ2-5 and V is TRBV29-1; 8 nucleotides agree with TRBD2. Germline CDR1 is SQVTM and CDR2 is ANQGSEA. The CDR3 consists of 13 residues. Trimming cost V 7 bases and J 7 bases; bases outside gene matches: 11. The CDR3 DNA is TGCAGCGCCTCTCCGGGGGGGCAGGTGACCCAGTACTTC. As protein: CSASPGGQVTQYF.

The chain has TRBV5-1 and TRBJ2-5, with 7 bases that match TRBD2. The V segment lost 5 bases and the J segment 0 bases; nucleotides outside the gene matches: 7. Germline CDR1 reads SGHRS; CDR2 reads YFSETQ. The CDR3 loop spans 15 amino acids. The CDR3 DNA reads TGCGCCAGCAGTAGGAGCGGGACCCACCAAGAGACCCAGTACTTC. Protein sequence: CASSRSGTHQETQYF.

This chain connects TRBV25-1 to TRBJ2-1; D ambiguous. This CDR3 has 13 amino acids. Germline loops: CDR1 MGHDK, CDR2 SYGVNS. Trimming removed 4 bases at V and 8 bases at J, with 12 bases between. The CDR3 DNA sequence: TGTGCCAGCAGTGTGGGATACTCGGATGAGCAGTTCTTC. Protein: CASSVGYSDEQFF.

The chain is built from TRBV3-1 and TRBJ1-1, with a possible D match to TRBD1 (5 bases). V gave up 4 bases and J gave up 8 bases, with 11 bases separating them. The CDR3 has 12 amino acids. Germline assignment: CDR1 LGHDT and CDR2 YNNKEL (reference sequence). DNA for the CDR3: TGTGCCAGCAGCCGCGGGACCGGGGAAGCTTTCTTT. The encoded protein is CASSRGTGEAFF.

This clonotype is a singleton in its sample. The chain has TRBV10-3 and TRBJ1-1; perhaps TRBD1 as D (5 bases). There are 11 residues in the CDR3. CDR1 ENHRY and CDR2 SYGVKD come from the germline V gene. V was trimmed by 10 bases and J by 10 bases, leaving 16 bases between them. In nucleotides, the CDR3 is TGTGCCACCGGGGGGGATCGGGGAGCTTTCTTT. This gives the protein CATGGDRGAFF.

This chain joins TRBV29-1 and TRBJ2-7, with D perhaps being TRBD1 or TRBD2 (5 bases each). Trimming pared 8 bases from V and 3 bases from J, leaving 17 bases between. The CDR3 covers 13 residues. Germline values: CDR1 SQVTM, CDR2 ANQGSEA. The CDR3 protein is CSPRSGGIYEQYF. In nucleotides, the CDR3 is TGCAGCCCCCGGTCTGGGGGTATCTACGAGCAGTACTTC.

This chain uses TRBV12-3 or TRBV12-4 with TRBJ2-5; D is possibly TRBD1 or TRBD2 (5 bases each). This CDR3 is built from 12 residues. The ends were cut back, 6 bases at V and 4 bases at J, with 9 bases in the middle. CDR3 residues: CASRWDLETQYF. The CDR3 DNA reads TGTGCCAGCAGGTGGGACCTAGAGACCCAGTACTTC.